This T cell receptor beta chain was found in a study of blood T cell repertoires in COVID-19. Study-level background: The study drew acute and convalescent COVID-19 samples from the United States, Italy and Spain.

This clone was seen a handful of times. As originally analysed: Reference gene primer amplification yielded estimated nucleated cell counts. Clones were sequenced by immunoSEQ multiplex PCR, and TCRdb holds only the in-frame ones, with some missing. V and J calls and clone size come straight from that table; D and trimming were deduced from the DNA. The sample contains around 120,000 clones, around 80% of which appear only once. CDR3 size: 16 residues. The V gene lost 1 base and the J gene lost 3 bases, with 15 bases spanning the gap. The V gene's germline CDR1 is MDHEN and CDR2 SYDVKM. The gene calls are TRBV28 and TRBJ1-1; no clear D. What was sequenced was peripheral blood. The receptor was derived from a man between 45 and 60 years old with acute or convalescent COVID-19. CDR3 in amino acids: CASSLFGRASDTEAFF. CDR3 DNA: TGTGCCAGCAGTTTATTTGGGAGGGCGTCGGACACTGAAGCTTTCTTT.